These T cell receptor beta chains were read from a single sample in a study of cytomegalovirus exposure and HLA in healthy donors. Measured with immunoSEQ multiplex PCR; TCRdb has only the in-frame clones, and not every one. The sample holds fewer than 130,000 clones, roughly 69% seen once. Input material: PBMCs. The origin of the receptors is a man aged 50-59 years in good health and CMV-seropositive. The CDR3 runs from the conserved cysteine through the conserved F or W. D genes are given only for firm matches. Only some rows state a clone size, as once, few, many or a class for expanded clones.

clone size,D gene,J gene,V gene,CDR3 protein,CDR3 DNA
NA,TRBD1,TRBJ1-2,TRBV5-1,CASSSGQVSHGYTF,TGCGCCAGCAGCTCCGGACAGGTATCTCATGGCTACACCTTC
NA,TRBD2,TRBJ2-3,TRBV4-1,CASSQGGLVLADTQYF,TGCGCCAGCAGCCAAGGGGGACTAGTATTGGCAGATACGCAGTATTTT
NA,TRBD1,TRBJ2-7,TRBV19,CASSPRTGGSYEQYF,TGTGCCAGTAGTCCCCGGACAGGGGGCTCCTACGAGCAGTACTTC
once,TRBD2,TRBJ2-7,TRBV9,CASSPRPASGRYEQYF,TGTGCCAGCAGCCCCCGACCCGCTAGCGGGAGATACGAGCAGTACTTC
NA,NA,TRBJ2-7,TRBV29-1,CSVDTLSPYEQYF,TGCAGCGTCGATACACTATCCCCCTACGAGCAGTACTTC
NA,TRBD1,TRBJ1-1,TRBV18,CASSPGQGRTEAFF,TGTGCCAGCTCCCCCGGACAGGGACGCACTGAAGCTTTCTTT
NA,TRBD2,TRBJ2-1,TRBV7-2,CASSFISGGNGEQFF,TGTGCCAGCAGCTTCATTAGCGGGGGAAATGGTGAGCAGTTCTTC
NA,TRBD2,TRBJ2-1,TRBV4-1,CASSQLPLSGGGNEQFF,TGCGCCAGCAGCCAGCTCCCTCTTAGCGGGGGAGGGAATGAGCAGTTCTTC
NA,NA,TRBJ2-6,TRBV2,CASRNRVAGANVLTF,TGTGCCAGCAGGAACAGGGTAGCTGGGGCCAACGTCCTGACTTTC
NA,NA,TRBJ1-2,TRBV6-1,CASSGPLRGYGYTF,TGTGCCAGCAGTGGCCCCTTAAGGGGCTATGGCTACACCTTC
NA,NA,TRBJ2-1,TRBV7-2,CASSLSGQSYNEQFF,TGTGCCAGCAGCTTAAGCGGGCAATCCTACAATGAGCAGTTCTTC
once,NA,TRBJ2-1,TRBV6-5,CASSTGTSSYNEQFF,TGTGCCAGCAGCACCGGGACATCCTCCTACAATGAGCAGTTCTTC
few,NA,TRBJ2-7,TRBV5-1,CASSQSPFGLGAYEQYF,TGCGCCAGCAGTCAATCCCCATTTGGGTTAGGGGCCTACGAGCAGTACTTC
NA,TRBD1,TRBJ2-3,TRBV5-1,CASSLVQGAADTQYF,TGCGCCAGCAGCTTGGTACAGGGGGCCGCAGATACGCAGTATTTT
NA,NA,TRBJ2-7,TRBV10-2,CASSDRRGHKATYEQYF,TGCGCCAGCAGTGACCGACGCGGACATAAGGCCACCTACGAGCAGTACTTC
few,NA,TRBJ1-4,TRBV19,CASTTRHGTNEKLFF,TGTGCCAGTACTACGAGGCACGGAACTAATGAAAAACTGTTTTTT
NA,TRBD1,TRBJ2-5,TRBV7-8,CASSSRDRGAQRALETQYF,TGTGCCAGCAGCTCCAGAGACAGGGGTGCTCAACGCGCCTTAGAGACCCAGTACTTC
few,TRBD1,TRBJ1-5,TRBV7-2,CASSLGDSNQPQHF,TGTGCCAGCAGCTTAGGGGACAGCAACCAGCCCCAGCATTTT
NA,TRBD2,TRBJ2-7,TRBV7-2,CASSPGLASGEQYF,TGTGCCAGCAGCCCGGGACTAGCATCCGGCGAGCAGTACTTC
NA,TRBD2,TRBJ2-1,TRBV4-2,CASSQERLAGVGSPLLYNEQFF,TGTGCCAGCAGCCAAGAGAGACTAGCGGGAGTGGGATCACCTTTACTATACAATGAGCAGTTCTTC
once,TRBD1,TRBJ1-2,TRBV19,CASSIMGQGNYGYTF,TGTGCCAGTAGTATAATGGGACAGGGTAACTATGGCTACACCTTC
NA,NA,TRBJ2-3,TRBV18,CASSPPETFTDTQYF,TGTGCCAGCTCACCACCGGAGACCTTCACAGATACGCAGTATTTT
once,NA,TRBJ2-7,TRBV6-1,CASSAPLTGGNDEQYF,TGTGCCAGCAGTGCACCTTTGACAGGTGGGAACGACGAGCAGTACTTC
few,TRBD2,TRBJ2-1,TRBV29-1,CSVVGPSGFYNEQFF,TGCAGCGTTGTAGGGCCTAGCGGTTTTTACAATGAGCAGTTCTTC
NA,TRBD1,TRBJ2-5,TRBV5-4,CASRLGGQGRGETQYF,TGTGCCAGCAGACTGGGAGGACAGGGAAGAGGAGAGACCCAGTACTTC
NA,NA,TRBJ1-6,TRBV9,CASIRGGNPWDSPLHF,TGTGCCAGCATCCGGGGGGGGAATCCTTGGGATTCACCCCTCCACTTT
NA,TRBD2,TRBJ2-1,TRBV6-6,CASSGTSGGNEQFF,TGTGCCAGCAGCGGGACTAGCGGGGGGAATGAGCAGTTCTTC
NA,NA,TRBJ2-7,TRBV19,CASSTTGNEQYF,TGTGCCAGTAGTACAACAGGGAACGAGCAGTACTTC
NA,NA,TRBJ1-2,TRBV25-1,CASSESYGYTF,TGTGCCAGCAGTGAGAGCTATGGCTACACCTTC
NA,TRBD1,TRBJ2-7,TRBV9,CASSATGQGREQYF,TGTGCCAGCAGCGCCACGGGACAGGGACGCGAGCAGTACTTC
NA,TRBD1,TRBJ1-4,TRBV28,CASSLGQWSEKLFF,TGTGCCAGCAGTTTGGGACAGTGGAGTGAAAAACTGTTTTTT
NA,TRBD2,TRBJ2-3,TRBV10-3,CAIRPGLEVTDTQYF,TGTGCCATCAGGCCGGGACTAGAAGTTACAGATACGCAGTATTTT
NA,TRBD1,TRBJ2-1,TRBV19,CASSFRRDRGLYNEQFF,TGTGCCAGTAGCTTCAGACGGGACAGGGGTCTATACAATGAGCAGTTCTTC
NA,NA,TRBJ2-3,TRBV5-1,CASSLESDTQYF,TGCGCCAGCAGCCTAGAGTCAGATACGCAGTATTTT
NA,NA,TRBJ1-1,TRBV9,CASSVDGQYTEAFF,TGTGCCAGCAGCGTAGATGGACAGTACACTGAAGCTTTCTTT
NA,NA,TRBJ1-3,TRBV28,CASSTMRTGGEFGGNTIYF,TGTGCCAGCAGTACCATGCGAACGGGGGGGGAATTTGGAGGAAACACCATATATTTT
NA,TRBD1,TRBJ2-7,TRBV5-4,CASSPSRDRSSYEQYF,TGTGCCAGCAGCCCTTCCCGGGACAGGAGCTCCTACGAGCAGTACTTC
NA,TRBD1,TRBJ1-1,TRBV5-6,CASSFLTGGATEAFF,TGTGCCAGCAGCTTCTTGACAGGGGGGGCGACTGAAGCTTTCTTT
NA,TRBD1,TRBJ2-3,TRBV18,CASSPLQGDTDTQYF,TGTGCCAGCTCACCACTACAGGGGGACACAGATACGCAGTATTTT
NA,NA,TRBJ1-1,TRBV2,CASSEDIGEGVEAFF,TGTGCCAGCAGTGAAGATATTGGGGAGGGCGTTGAAGCTTTCTTT
NA,NA,TRBJ2-7,TRBV6-1,CASSTQLTVSYEQYF,TGTGCCAGCAGTACCCAATTGACAGTCTCCTACGAGCAGTACTTC
NA,NA,TRBJ2-2,TRBV5-1,CASSYSVTNTGELFF,TGCGCCAGCAGCTATAGCGTAACGAACACCGGGGAGCTGTTTTTT
NA,NA,TRBJ1-1,TRBV25-1,CASTNSRGYTEAFF,TGTGCCAGCACCAACAGCAGGGGTTACACTGAAGCTTTCTTT
NA,NA,TRBJ1-1,TRBV5-6,CASSLSLAGDTEAFF,TGTGCCAGCAGCCTGTCCCTGGCAGGGGACACTGAAGCTTTCTTT
few,TRBD1,TRBJ1-2,TRBV11-2,CASSLSTEGATGGYTF,TGTGCCAGCAGCCTATCAACGGAGGGGGCGACGGGAGGCTACACCTTC
NA,TRBD1,TRBJ1-4,TRBV5-1,CASSLAMTGDEKLFF,TGCGCCAGCAGCTTGGCCATGACAGGGGATGAAAAACTGTTTTTT
NA,TRBD1,TRBJ1-6,TRBV7-3,CASSAYGTGSNSPLHF,TGTGCCAGCAGCGCTTACGGGACAGGGAGTAATTCACCCCTCCACTTT
few,NA,TRBJ2-5,TRBV7-7,CASSSGTYEETQYF,TGTGCCAGCAGCTCCGGGACATACGAAGAGACCCAGTACTTC